The 21 T cell receptor beta chains in this list originate from one sample, sequenced in a study of tumor-infiltrating lymphocytes in primary liver carcinoma (dated by TCRdb to the late 2010s). TCRdb records Illumina HiSeq 2500 as the sequencer. TCRbeta-specific cDNA was reverse-transcribed from around 500 ng total RNA using a constant-region primer and ProtoScript II reverse transcriptase. TCRbeta libraries were built with three nested multiplex PCR rounds, a slightly modified ARM-PCR procedure. Multiplex TRBV1-TRBV30 forward primers and a Cbeta reverse primer were used in the first two PCR rounds, each of which was run for 10 cycles. In TCRdb, the public reads were trimmed at Q25 with fastp and aligned with MiXCR, with productive beta chains retained. Identical CDR3 protein sequences are pooled into one entry, listed with their most common genes and DNA. The sample contains 320,000 or so distinct CDR3 sequences, approximately 60% of them found a single time. The ten largest clones take up approximately 9% of the sample.

RNA from unsorted whole blood was extracted with TRIzol reagent, and germline DNA was obtained with the DNeasy Blood & Tissue kit. Material: peripheral blood. These receptors originate from a middle-aged man with primary liver carcinoma and hepatitis B virus infection.

In the case of this clonotype: Germline is not matched at one junction end, which may reflect a read error. The V and J genes are TRBV5-4 and TRBJ2-7, with D maybe TRBD2 (5 bases). CDR1 is SGHNT, CDR2 YYREEE, per germline (reference sequence). This CDR3 has 17 amino acids. The DNA for the CDR3 is TGTGCCAGCAGCTCCGATGACGCACACCTCGGGGTTTACGAGCGGTACTTC. Translation: CASSSDDAHLGVYERYF. Variable domain in full (rest from reference TRBV5-4 and TRBJ2-7): ETGVTQSPTHLIKTRGQQVTLRCSSQSGHNTVSWYQQALGQGPQFIFQYYREEENGRGNFPPRFSGLQFPNYSSELNVNALELDDSALYLCASSSDDAHLGVYERYFGPGTRLTVT.

Details on this clonotype: One end of the junction is discordant with germline, which a read error may explain. The gene calls are TRBV11-1 and TRBJ2-1; D unclear. CDR3 length: 12 residues. CDR1 and CDR2 (germline): SGHAT, FQDESV (reference sequence). CDR3 DNA: TGTGCTAGCAACTTAGGGTGGGATGAGCAGTTCTTC. Translating it yields CASNLGWDEQFF.

The rearrangement links TRBV5-6 to TRBJ2-2, with D perhaps matching TRBD2 (6 bases). CDR3 length: 16 residues. Trimming pared 5 bases from V and 1 base from J, leaving 15 bases between. Germline CDR1 is SGHDT and CDR2 is YYEEEE. The CDR3 spells CASRSRLVMNTGELFF. CDR3 nucleotide sequence: TGTGCCAGCAGAAGTAGACTAGTGATGAACACCGGGGAGCTGTTTTTT.

Regarding this clonotype: A much larger clone lies one base from this, so it may be a read error. V usage is TRBV6-1 and J usage is TRBJ2-7; a possible D gene is TRBD2 (6 bases). This CDR3 is built from 15 residues. Germline CDR1 is MNHNS and CDR2 is SASEGT. The CDR3 coding sequence is TGTGCCAGCAGGAGACCCGGGACTGGATCCTACGAGCAGCACTTC. It is translated as CASRRPGTGSYEQHF.

As to this clonotype: One base away lies a much larger clone, so this may be a sequencing read error. V is TRBV4-1 and J is TRBJ1-5; TRBD1 agrees at 8 bases. V lost 7 bases to trimming and J lost 4 bases; unmatched junction nucleotides: 6. The CDR3 loop spans 14 amino acids. Per the germline V gene, CDR1 is MGHRA and CDR2 is YSYEKL. CDR3 sequence reads: CASTLTGENQPQHF. The CDR3 DNA reads TGCGCCAGCACCCTGACAGGGGAGAATCAGCCCCAGCATTTT.

Notes on this clonotype: This may be a read error, as it is one base from a much larger clone. Without the conserved terminal phenylalanine or tryptophan, this CDR3 likely stems from a read error. V is TRBV5-4 and J is TRBJ2-7, with 10 positions matching TRBD2. Germline V gene sequence: CDR1 SGHNT, CDR2 YYREEE (reference sequence). Losses at the gene ends were 1 base for V and 6 bases for J; bases not matched to a gene: 7. The CDR3 is made up of 15 amino acids. The CDR3 is CASSLYASGRSEQYL. CDR3 DNA: TGTGCCAGCAGCTTGTACGCTAGCGGGAGAAGCGAGCAGTACTTA.

Concerning this clonotype: Here the CDR3 omits its conserved ending phenylalanine or tryptophan, so a read error is the likely source. J is TRBJ1-5 and V is TRBV4-3; D remains ambiguous. The V gene's germline CDR1 is LGHNA and CDR2 YSLEER. The V end was cut by 1 base, the J end by 4 bases, with 14 bases between. The CDR3 has 16 residues. CDR3: CASSQAPRRINQPQHL. The CDR3 DNA reads TGCGCCAGCAGCCAAGCGCCTCGCAGGATTAATCAGCCCCAGCATTTG.

As concerns this clonotype: A read error may be the cause here, since a much bigger clone is one base away. This chain joins TRBV4-3 and TRBJ2-3; 9 bases fit TRBD2. After removal of 0 bases from V and 7 bases from J, the junction contained 14 bases not matched to a gene. Germline CDR1 and CDR2: LGHNA and YSLEER. This CDR3 has 18 amino acids. The CDR3 nucleotides read TGCGCCAGCAGCCAAGATGCATTCATAGCGGGAGTGTTCTATACGCAGTATTTT. This codes for CASSQDAFIAGVFYTQYF.

The CDR3 protein is CAGRGNTGELFF. In nucleotides, the CDR3 is TGTGCCGGCCGGGGAAACACCGGGGAGCTGTTTTTT. The chain couples TRBV6-5 to TRBJ2-2; TRBD2 might be the D (5 bases). V lost 11 bases and J lost 2, with 9 bases in between. The V gene's germline CDR1 is MNHEY and CDR2 SVGAGI. There are 12 residues in the CDR3.

This clonotype was seen a handful of times. V is TRBV28 and J is TRBJ2-5; weak D call: TRBD2 (7 bases). This CDR3 is built from 13 residues. V was cut by 8 bases and J by 4 bases, with 14 bases left in between. Germline V lookup: CDR1 MDHEN, CDR2 SYDVKM. CDR3: CASRGALRETQYF. DNA of the CDR3: TGTGCCAGCCGGGGGGCGCTCCGAGAGACCCAGTACTTC.

V is TRBV5-1 and J is TRBJ2-5; 8 bases line up with TRBD1. The junction had 8 bases not matched to a gene; V was cut back by 5 bases and J by 5 bases. Germline lookup yields CDR1 SGHRS and CDR2 YFSETQ. This CDR3 spans 14 amino acids. The CDR3 spells CASRPQGAQETQYF. The CDR3 coding sequence is TGCGCCAGCAGGCCTCAGGGGGCCCAGGAGACCCAGTACTTC.

This clonotype was seen repeatedly, ten times or more. The chain has TRBV11-3 and TRBJ2-1; 9 bases are a match to TRBD2. After removal of 5 bases from V and 4 bases from J, the junction contained 6 bases not matched to a gene. The CDR3 spans 15 residues. In germline, CDR1 is SGHNT, CDR2 YENEEA. For the CDR3, the DNA is TGTGCCAGCAGCGAGACTAGCGGAGCATACAATGAGCAGTTCTTC. This codes for CASSETSGAYNEQFF.

In this sample, this clonotype turned up many times. The chain employs TRBV6-1 and TRBJ1-5; 9 bases fit TRBD1. The germline gives CDR1 MNHNS, CDR2 SASEGT. J gave up 3 bases and V 6 bases, and 9 bases lay outside the gene matches. CDR3 length: 16 amino acids. The DNA for the CDR3 is TGTGCCAGCAGCAAAAGGGGGACAGGGCCCAATCAGCCCCAGCATTTT. The encoded protein is CASSKRGTGPNQPQHF.

V gene TRBV7-9 combines with J gene TRBJ1-1; tentative D call: TRBD1 (6 bases). CDR1 and CDR2 from the germline V gene are SEHNR and FQNEAQ (reference sequence). V was shortened by 4 bases and J by 5 bases, with 11 bases between the two germline ends. The CDR3 has 13 residues. The DNA of the CDR3 is TGTGCCAGCAGCTCCCCAACAGGGACTGAAGCTTTCTTT. Amino acids: CASSSPTGTEAFF.

Points on this clonotype: A read error is possible here, since a much larger clone lies one base away. This chain joins TRBV24-1 and TRBJ1-5; no definite D call. Germline V gene lookup returns CDR1 KGHDR and CDR2 SFDVKD. This CDR3 has 14 residues. CDR3 loop: CATSATLSNQPKHF. CDR3 sequence (DNA): TGTGCCACCAGTGCGACTCTGAGCAATCAGCCCAAGCATTTT.

As for this clonotype: This clone may be a read error of a much larger clone one base away. The chain has TRBV28 and TRBJ2-5; the match to TRBD2 covers 11 bases. V dropped 9 bases and J dropped 5; count of bases not matched to a gene: 8. CDR1 MDHEN and CDR2 SYDVKM come from the germline V gene. The CDR3 spans 14 residues. CDR3 region: CASWGTSGGETQYF. For the CDR3, the DNA is TGTGCCAGTTGGGGGACTAGCGGTGGGGAGACCCAGTACTTC.

The CDR3 spells CASSLNQAASGNTIYF. The CDR3 nucleotides are TGTGCCAGCAGCTTGAACCAGGCCGCCTCTGGAAACACCATATATTTT. The chain recombines TRBV5-5 with TRBJ1-3; D unresolved. CDR3 size: 16 residues. CDR1 is SGHKS, CDR2 YYEKEE, per germline (reference sequence). Trimming cost V 1 base and J 0 bases, with 11 bases left between them.

The genes are TRBV7-9 and TRBJ2-2; 10 bases are a match to TRBD2. The J segment lost 6 bases and the V segment lost 8 bases, leaving 12 bases of the junction unmatched. Germline V CDR1 and CDR2: SEHNR, FQNEAQ (reference sequence). The CDR3 spans 16 residues. For the CDR3, the DNA is TGTGCCAGCCCTACCGGGGTAGCGGGAGGCCCCGGGGAGCTGTTTTTT. This gives the protein CASPTGVAGGPGELFF.

This clonotype has at least ten counts. V usage is TRBV7-8 and J usage is TRBJ1-5; tentatively, D is TRBD1 (5 bases). CDR3 length: 18 residues. CDR1 is SGHVS and CDR2 is FQNEAQ in the germline V gene. Trimming removed 1 base from V and 0 bases from J, with 16 bases in between. The CDR3 protein is CASSLGMRGADSNQPQHF. The CDR3 DNA reads TGTGCCAGCAGCTTAGGCATGCGAGGGGCCGATAGCAATCAGCCCCAGCATTTT.

As for this clonotype: In this CDR3 the conserved last residue, phenylalanine or tryptophan, is missing, so a read error is likely. The chain recombines TRBV13 with TRBJ2-1, with 11 nucleotides matching TRBD2. Germline loops: CDR1 PRHDT, CDR2 FYEKMQ (reference sequence). V lost 2 bases and J lost 9; bases outside the gene matches: 18. This CDR3 has 19 residues. CDR3 sequence reads: CASSLPPSGRLTFRSEQFS. CDR3 in DNA: TGTGCCAGCAGCTTACCCCCTAGCGGGAGGTTAACTTTTCGTAGTGAGCAGTTCTCC.

This clonotype came up many times. The CDR3 is CASSQVLGADTQYF. The CDR3 DNA sequence: TGTGCCAGCAGCCAAGTTCTGGGGGCAGATACGCAGTATTTT. The chain has TRBV4-2 and TRBJ2-3; D could derive from TRBD1 or TRBD2 (5 bases each). The CDR3 length is 14 residues. Germline V gene lookup returns CDR1 LGHNA and CDR2 YNFKEQ. V shed 1 base and J shed 4 bases, with 9 bases lying between them.